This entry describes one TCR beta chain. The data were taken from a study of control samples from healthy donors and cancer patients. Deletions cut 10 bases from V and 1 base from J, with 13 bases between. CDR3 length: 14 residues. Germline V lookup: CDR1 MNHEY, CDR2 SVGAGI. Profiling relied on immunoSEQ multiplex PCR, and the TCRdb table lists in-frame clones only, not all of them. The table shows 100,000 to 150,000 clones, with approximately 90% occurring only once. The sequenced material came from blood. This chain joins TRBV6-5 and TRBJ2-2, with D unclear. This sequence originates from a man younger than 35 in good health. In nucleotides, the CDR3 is TGTGCCACAATCCGGACGGGGAACACCGGGGAGCTGTTTTTT. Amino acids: CATIRTGNTGELFF.